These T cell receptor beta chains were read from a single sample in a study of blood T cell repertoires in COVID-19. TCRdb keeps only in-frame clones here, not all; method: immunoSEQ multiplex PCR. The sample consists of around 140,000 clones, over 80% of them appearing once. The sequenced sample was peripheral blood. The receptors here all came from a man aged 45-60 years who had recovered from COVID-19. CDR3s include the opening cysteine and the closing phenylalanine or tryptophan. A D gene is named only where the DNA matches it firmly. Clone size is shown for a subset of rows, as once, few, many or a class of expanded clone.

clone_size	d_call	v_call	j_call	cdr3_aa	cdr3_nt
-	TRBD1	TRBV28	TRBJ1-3	CASRTGSGNTIYF	TGTGCCAGTCGGACAGGCTCTGGAAACACCATATATTTT
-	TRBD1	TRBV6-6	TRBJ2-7	CASSLRQTDRGNDEQYF	TGTGCCAGCAGTCTTAGGCAGACGGACAGGGGTAACGACGAGCAGTACTTC
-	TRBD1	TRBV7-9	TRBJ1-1	CASSLVGTGTTEAFF	TGTGCCAGCAGCTTAGTTGGGACAGGGACCACTGAAGCTTTCTTT
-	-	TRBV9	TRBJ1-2	CASTVAVDGRNYGYTF	TGTGCCAGCACCGTAGCGGTGGACGGGAGGAACTATGGCTACACCTTC
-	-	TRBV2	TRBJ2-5	CASSGQGGQETQYF	TGTGCCAGCAGTGGGCAGGGAGGCCAAGAGACCCAGTACTTC
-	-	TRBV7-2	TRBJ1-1	CASSLGGVTEAFF	TGTGCCAGCAGCCTTGGCGGGGTAACTGAAGCTTTCTTT
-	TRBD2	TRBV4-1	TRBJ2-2	CASSHPAGSMNTGELFF	TGCGCCAGCAGCCACCCAGCGGGATCAATGAACACCGGGGAGCTGTTTTTT
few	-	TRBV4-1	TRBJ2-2	CASSQELGTGAGELFF	TGCGCCAGCAGCCAAGAGCTCGGGACTGGGGCCGGGGAGCTGTTTTTT
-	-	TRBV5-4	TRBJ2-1	CASSFRGGRDEQFF	TGTGCCAGCAGCTTTAGGGGGGGCCGCGATGAGCAGTTCTTC
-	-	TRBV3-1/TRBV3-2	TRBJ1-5	CASSQDRGGGNQPQHF	TGTGCCAGCAGCCAAGATCGGGGGGGCGGCAATCAGCCCCAGCATTTT
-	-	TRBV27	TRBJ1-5	CASSNAVGAGDQPQHF	TGTGCCAGCAGTAACGCGGTGGGGGCAGGGGACCAGCCCCAGCATTTT
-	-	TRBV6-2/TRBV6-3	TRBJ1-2	CASSYLFGQGNGYTF	TGTGCCAGCAGTTACTTGTTTGGGCAGGGGAATGGCTACACCTTC
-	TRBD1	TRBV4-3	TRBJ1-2	CASSLDRGLNYGYTF	TGCGCCAGCAGCCTAGACAGGGGTCTGAACTATGGCTACACCTTC
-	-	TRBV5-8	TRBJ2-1	CASSLQGSSYNEQFF	TGTGCCAGCAGCCTTCAGGGGAGCTCCTACAATGAGCAGTTCTTC
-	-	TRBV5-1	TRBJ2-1	CASSPGGSSYNEQFF	TGCGCCAGCAGCCCTGGAGGGAGCTCCTACAATGAGCAGTTCTTC
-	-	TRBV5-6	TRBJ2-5	CASSLGGQGETQYF	TGTGCCAGCAGCTTGGGTGGGCAGGGAGAGACCCAGTACTTC
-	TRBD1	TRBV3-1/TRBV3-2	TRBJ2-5	CASSQAGTEQETQYF	TGTGCCAGCAGCCAAGCCGGGACAGAGCAAGAGACCCAGTACTTC
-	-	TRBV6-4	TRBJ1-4	CASSHVAARQGEKLFF	TGTGCCAGCAGTCACGTTGCAGCCCGGCAGGGTGAAAAACTGTTTTTT
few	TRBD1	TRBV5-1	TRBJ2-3	CASSLVGQGTDTQYF	TGCGCCAGCAGCTTGGTGGGACAGGGTACAGATACGCAGTATTTT
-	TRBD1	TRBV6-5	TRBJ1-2	CASSSLLSTGPSGYTF	TGTGCCAGCAGTTCCCTCCTCTCGACAGGGCCCAGTGGCTACACCTTC
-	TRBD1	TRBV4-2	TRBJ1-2	CASSFYFRDRGRRPYGYTF	TGTGCCAGCAGCTTCTACTTCCGGGACAGGGGGCGTAGGCCCTATGGCTACACCTTC
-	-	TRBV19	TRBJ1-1	CASSIAGYTEAFF	TGTGCCAGTAGTATAGCGGGGTACACTGAAGCTTTCTTT
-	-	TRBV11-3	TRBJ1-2	CASSAGINYGYTF	TGTGCCAGCAGCGCCGGTATCAACTATGGCTACACCTTC
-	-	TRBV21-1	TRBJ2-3	CASSKGRGSTFGFTDTQYF	TGTGCCAGCAGCAAAGGGCGAGGTTCTACATTCGGGTTCACAGATACGCAGTATTTT
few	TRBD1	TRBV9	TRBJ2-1	CASSDGQGTYNEQFF	TGTGCCAGCAGCGACGGACAGGGGACCTACAATGAGCAGTTCTTC
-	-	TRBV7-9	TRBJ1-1	CASSFLQGWTEAFF	TGTGCCAGCAGCTTTCTTCAGGGGTGGACTGAAGCTTTCTTT
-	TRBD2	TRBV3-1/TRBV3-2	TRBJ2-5	CASSQEASGGSSQYF	TGTGCCAGCAGCCAAGAGGCTAGCGGGGGAAGTTCCCAGTACTTC
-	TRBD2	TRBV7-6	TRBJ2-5	CASSSRGGGAKETQYF	TGTGCCAGCAGCTCTCGCGGCGGGGGGGCCAAAGAGACCCAGTACTTC
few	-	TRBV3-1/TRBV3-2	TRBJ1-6	CASSLGAGRNSPLHF	TGTGCCAGCAGCCTCGGGGCAGGGAGGAATTCACCCCTCCACTTT
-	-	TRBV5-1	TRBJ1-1	CASSLNGHMNTEAFF	TGCGCCAGCAGCTTGAATGGACACATGAACACTGAAGCTTTCTTT
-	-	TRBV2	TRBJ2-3	CASSTGTDTQYF	TGTGCCAGCAGTACCGGGACAGATACGCAGTATTTT
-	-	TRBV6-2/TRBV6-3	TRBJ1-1	CASSADHNRDTEAFF	TGTGCCAGCAGCGCCGACCATAACCGGGACACTGAAGCTTTCTTT
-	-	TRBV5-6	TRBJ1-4	CASSLPASRGHNEKLFF	TGTGCCAGCAGCCTCCCCGCGAGCCGCGGTCATAATGAAAAACTGTTTTTT
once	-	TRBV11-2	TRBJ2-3	CASSSRQSYRTDTQYF	TGTGCCAGCAGCTCTAGACAGTCCTACCGGACAGATACGCAGTATTTT
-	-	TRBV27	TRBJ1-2	CASSFSGQGYGYTF	TGTGCCAGCAGTTTCTCTGGACAAGGCTATGGCTACACCTTC
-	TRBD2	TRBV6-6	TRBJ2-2	CASSLQAGTNTGELFF	TGTGCCAGCAGTCTCCAAGCGGGGACGAACACCGGGGAGCTGTTTTTT
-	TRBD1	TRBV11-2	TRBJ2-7	CASSLVRGPRIEQYF	TGTGCCAGCAGCTTAGTGAGGGGGCCGAGAATCGAGCAGTACTTC
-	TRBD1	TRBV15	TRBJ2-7	CATSGGQGAYEQYF	TGTGCCACCAGCGGTGGACAGGGCGCCTACGAGCAGTACTTC
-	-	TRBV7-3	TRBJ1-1	CASSMTQGPRTEAFF	TGTGCCAGCAGCATGACCCAGGGGCCTCGCACTGAAGCTTTCTTT
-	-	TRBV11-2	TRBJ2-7	CASSQIVGGEQYF	TGTGCCAGCAGCCAAATTGTTGGCGGCGAGCAGTACTTC
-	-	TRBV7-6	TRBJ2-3	CASSITTTDTQYF	TGTGCCAGCAGCATCACTACCACAGATACGCAGTATTTT
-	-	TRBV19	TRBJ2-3	CASSIDRQVADTQYF	TGTGCCAGTAGTATAGATCGGCAGGTTGCAGATACGCAGTATTTT
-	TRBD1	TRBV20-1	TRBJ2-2	CSASDDRVNTGELFF	TGCAGTGCTAGTGATGACAGGGTGAACACCGGGGAGCTGTTTTTT
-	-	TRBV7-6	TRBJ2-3	CASSLSTPSTDTQYF	TGTGCCAGCAGCTTATCGACACCTAGCACAGATACGCAGTATTTT
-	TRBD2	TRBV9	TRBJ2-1	CASSVWSGGVDSEQFF	TGTGCCAGCAGCGTATGGAGCGGGGGGGTTGATAGTGAGCAGTTCTTC
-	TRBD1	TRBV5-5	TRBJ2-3	CASSLRLTGDGTDTQYF	TGTGCCAGCAGCTTGCGATTAACAGGGGATGGCACAGATACGCAGTATTTT
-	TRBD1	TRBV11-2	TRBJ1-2	CASSGGQGDGGYTF	TGTGCCAGCAGCGGGGGACAGGGGGATGGAGGCTACACCTTC
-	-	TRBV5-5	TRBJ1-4	CASSLEVRGRGEKLFF	TGTGCCAGCAGCTTGGAAGTTAGAGGGCGAGGTGAAAAACTGTTTTTT
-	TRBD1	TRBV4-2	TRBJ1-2	CASSQDIGTGGYGYTF	TGTGCCAGCAGCCAAGATATCGGGACAGGGGGGTATGGCTACACCTTC
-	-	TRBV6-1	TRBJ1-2	CASRRDSVVTYGYTF	TGTGCCAGCAGGCGGGATAGCGTGGTAACCTATGGCTACACCTTC
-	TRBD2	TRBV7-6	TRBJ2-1	CASSLIAGGGFNEQFF	TGTGCCAGCAGCTTAATAGCGGGTGGGGGGTTCAATGAGCAGTTCTTC
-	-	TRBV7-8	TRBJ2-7	CASSSRDSAAYEQYF	TGTGCCAGCAGCTCGCGGGACTCCGCAGCCTACGAGCAGTACTTC